The rows below give T cell receptor beta chains drawn from one sample of a study of T-cell reconstitution after alpha-beta-depleted transplantation in children. TCRdb reprocessed the PCR reads with MiXCR, giving one entry per CDR3 protein. The repertoire holds 200,000 to 300,000 distinct CDR3 sequences, with about 12% as singletons. Material: PBMCs from the stem cell graft donor, obtained from the stem cell graft. The receptors were gathered from a human donor who donated a stem cell graft to a child with acute lymphoblastic leukemia. Both conserved end residues are part of each CDR3. Each record gives: D gene, clone size, V gene, J gene, CDR3 protein, CDR3 DNA. D genes are given only for firm matches. Clone sizes are given selectively: once, few, many, or a class where the clone is expanded.

TRBD2	many	TRBV13	TRBJ2-5	CASSLRGTQETQYF	TGTGCCAGCAGCCTGCGGGGGACCCAAGAGACCCAGTACTTC
TRBD2	many	TRBV12-3/TRBV12-4	TRBJ2-1	CASSPGTSGYYNEQFF	TGTGCCAGCAGTCCGGGGACTAGCGGATACTACAATGAGCAGTTCTTC
TRBD1	many	TRBV20-1	TRBJ2-7	CSARTGAYEQYF	TGCAGTGCTAGGACAGGGGCCTACGAGCAGTACTTC
TRBD1	many	TRBV5-1	TRBJ1-2	CASRRTGDHGYTF	TGCGCCAGCAGACGGACAGGGGATCATGGCTACACCTTC
TRBD2	many	TRBV20-1	TRBJ2-3	CSAGGTRDTQYF	TGCAGTGCCGGGGGGACCAGAGATACGCAGTATTTT
TRBD2	many	TRBV10-3	TRBJ2-5	CAISVGTSGGQETQYF	TGTGCCATCAGTGTCGGGACTAGCGGGGGCCAAGAGACCCAGTACTTC
NA	many	TRBV20-1	TRBJ2-7	CSARDLAATYEQYF	TGCAGTGCTAGAGATTTGGCAGCAACCTACGAGCAGTACTTC
TRBD1	NA	TRBV29-1	TRBJ2-2	CSGGPDRVGGELFF	TGCAGCGGCGGTCCCGACAGGGTCGGCGGGGAGCTGTTTTTT
NA	many	TRBV6-6	TRBJ2-2	CASSYSPGELFF	TGTGCCAGCAGTTACTCCCCCGGGGAGCTGTTTTTT
TRBD2	many	TRBV15	TRBJ2-1	CATERGSSYNEQFF	TGTGCCACGGAGCGGGGGAGCTCCTACAATGAGCAGTTCTTC
NA	many	TRBV9	TRBJ1-1	CASSPQTTSTEAFF	TGTGCCAGCAGCCCTCAAACCACCTCAACTGAAGCTTTCTTT
TRBD2	many	TRBV5-1	TRBJ2-1	CASSFFLGVAGVHEQFF	TGCGCCAGCAGCTTTTTCCTAGGGGTCGCGGGAGTTCATGAGCAGTTCTTC